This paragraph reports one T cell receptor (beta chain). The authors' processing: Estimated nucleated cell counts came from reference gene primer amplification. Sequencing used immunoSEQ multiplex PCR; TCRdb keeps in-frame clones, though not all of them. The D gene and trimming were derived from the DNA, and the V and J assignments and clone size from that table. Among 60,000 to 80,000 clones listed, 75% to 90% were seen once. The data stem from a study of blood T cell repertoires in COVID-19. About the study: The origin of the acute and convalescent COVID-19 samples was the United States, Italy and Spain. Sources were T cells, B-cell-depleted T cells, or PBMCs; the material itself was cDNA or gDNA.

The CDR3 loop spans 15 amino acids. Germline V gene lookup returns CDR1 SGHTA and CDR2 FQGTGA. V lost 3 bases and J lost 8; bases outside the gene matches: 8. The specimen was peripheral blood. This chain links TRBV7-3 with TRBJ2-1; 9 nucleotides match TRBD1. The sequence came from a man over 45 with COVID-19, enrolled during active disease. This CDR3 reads CASSFQTGGFDEQFF. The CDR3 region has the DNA TGTGCCAGCAGCTTCCAGACAGGGGGTTTTGATGAGCAGTTCTTC.